The entry below describes one TCR beta chain. Different DNA sequences within this sample yield the same CDR3. The data were taken from a study of blood T cell repertoires in COVID-19. Study context: Nucleic acid was either cDNA or gDNA, and it came from T cells, B-cell-depleted T cells, or PBMCs.

The table came from immunoSEQ multiplex PCR; TCRdb's copy has only in-frame clones and leaves some out. The repertoire consists of about 190,000 clones, with roughly 78% occurring once and the leading ten covering 2.5% to 3.5%. Germline CDR1 reads SGHRS; CDR2 reads YFSETQ. Trimming pared 0 bases from V and 0 bases from J, leaving 7 bases between. The CDR3 spans 14 residues. The rearrangement uses TRBV5-1 and TRBJ2-7; weak D call: TRBD2 (5 bases). The clonotype comes from a woman of 80 years or more with active or convalescent COVID-19. The sample was peripheral blood. CDR3 bases: TGCGCCAGCAGCTTGGTCGCGGGCTCCTACGAGCAGTACTTC. This encodes CASSLVAGSYEQYF.